Presented here are 13 T cell receptor beta chains from one specimen sequenced in a study of early T cells in non-severe SARS-CoV-2 infection. TCRdb called the 5' RACE reads again in MiXCR, with one record for every CDR3 protein. This sample has 55,000 to 75,000 distinct CDR3 sequences; approximately 7.7% occur once, and the top ten carry about 3.2%. The sequenced sample consisted of whole blood. The receptors were sampled from an adult who was a healthcare worker with PCR-confirmed SARS-CoV-2 infection or an uninfected control (not recorded which).

V gene TRBV27 combines with J gene TRBJ2-1; D possibly corresponds to TRBD2 (7 bases). Per germline, CDR1 MNHEY and CDR2 SMNVEV (reference sequence). The V and J ends lost 5 bases and 3 bases respectively, with 20 bases between them. The CDR3 is 17 residues long. CDR3 residues: CASSKMAGAEVYNEQFF. CDR3 DNA: TGTGCCAGCAGTAAAATGGCGGGGGCAGAAGTCTACAATGAGCAGTTCTTC.

The V gene is TRBV7-2, the J gene TRBJ2-3; 7 nucleotides line up with TRBD1. Unmatched junction bases numbered 2, after V lost 5 bases and J lost 3 bases. This CDR3 has 13 amino acids. The germline CDR1 and CDR2 sequences are SGHTA and FQGNSA. As DNA, the CDR3 is TGTGCCAGCAGCCAGGGGGTTACAGATACGCAGTATTTT. It codes for CASSQGVTDTQYF.

This clonotype occurred many times. This chain joins TRBV28 and TRBJ2-1; a possible D gene is TRBD2 (6 bases). V was cut by 5 bases and J by 7 bases, with 15 bases left in between. The CDR3 has 14 residues. Germline V gene data show CDR1 as MDHEN and CDR2 as SYDVKM. CDR3 bases: TGTGCCAGCAGTCAGCGGGTTAAGGAAAATGAGCAGTTCTTC. Its translation is CASSQRVKENEQFF.

With respect to this clonotype: The junction departs from germline at one end; a sequencing error may be responsible. The chain links TRBV27 to TRBJ1-2; 8 bases are a match to TRBD1. CDR3 length: 14 residues. The germline CDR1 and CDR2 sequences are MNHEY and SMNVEV (reference sequence). CDR3 nucleotides: TGTGCCAGCAGATACCCTGACAGGGGACCCCCCTCCGCCTTC. Translated, it gives CASRYPDRGPPSAF.

Many counts were recorded for this clonotype. This chain links TRBV19 with TRBJ2-1; 14 bases line up with TRBD2. Germline V gene data show CDR1 as LNHDA and CDR2 as SQIVND (reference sequence). CDR3 size: 19 residues. V was pared by 4 bases and J by 3 bases, with 11 bases of the junction left unmatched. The CDR3 sequence is CASSNLPGLAGVRYNEQFF. CDR3 DNA sequence: TGTGCCAGTAGTAACCTTCCGGGACTAGCGGGAGTCCGCTACAATGAGCAGTTCTTC.

The chain uses TRBV12-3 or TRBV12-4 and TRBJ2-2, with TRBD2 matching 8 bases. There are 18 residues in the CDR3. With 10 bases clipped from V and 3 bases from J, the junction kept 19 bases outside the gene matches. This CDR3 reads CATGGGPKGTIHTGELFF. The CDR3 DNA is TGTGCCACCGGGGGGGGGCCTAAAGGGACTATCCACACCGGGGAGCTGTTTTTT.

This clonotype was counted between two and nine times. The gene calls are TRBV12-3 or TRBV12-4 and TRBJ2-1; 11 positions match TRBD2. Losses at the gene ends were 3 bases for V and 8 bases for J; bases not matched to a gene: 6. The CDR3 consists of 15 residues. The CDR3 bases are TGTGCCAGCAGTTTTCCAACTAGCGGGAGACATGAGCAGTTCTTC. Its translation: CASSFPTSGRHEQFF.

V is TRBV11-2 and J is TRBJ2-1; 9 nucleotides agree with TRBD2. Per the germline V gene, CDR1 is SGHAT and CDR2 is FQNNGV. Losses at the gene ends were 2 bases for V and 8 bases for J; bases not matched to a gene: 10. The CDR3 is made up of 16 amino acids. The CDR3 sequence is CASSLQGGRGFDEQFF. The CDR3 DNA reads TGTGCCAGCAGCTTACAGGGCGGGAGGGGTTTCGATGAGCAGTTCTTC.

The V gene is TRBV11-2, the J gene TRBJ2-3; TRBD2 aligns across 9 bases. Germline V gene sequence: CDR1 SGHAT, CDR2 FQNNGV. J gave up 1 base and V 5 bases, and 4 bases lay outside the gene matches. The CDR3 contains 15 residues. CDR3 sequence: CASSLLAGGTDTQYF. In DNA form, the CDR3 reads TGTGCCAGCAGCCTACTAGCGGGCGGCACAGATACGCAGTATTTT.

V usage is TRBV10-1 and J usage is TRBJ2-5; perhaps D is TRBD1 or TRBD2 (5 bases each). The CDR3 runs to 13 residues. CDR1 WNHNN and CDR2 SYGVQD come from the germline V gene (reference sequence). Trimming cost V 4 bases and J 1 base, with 7 bases left between them. The CDR3 DNA follows: TGCGCCAGCAGTGCGGGGACCCAAGAGACCCAGTACTTC. Amino acids: CASSAGTQETQYF.

The chain uses TRBV6-2 or TRBV6-3 and TRBJ2-2; TRBD1 agrees at 7 bases. Losses at the gene ends were 3 bases for V and 4 bases for J; bases not matched to a gene: 5. This CDR3 is 15 amino acids long. CDR1 MNHEY and CDR2 SVGEGT come from the germline V gene. CDR3 sequence (DNA): TGTGCCAGCAGTTATAGGGGGCGCGGCACCGGGGAGCTGTTTTTT. Its protein is CASSYRGRGTGELFF.

This clonotype is classed as medium-sized. The chain is built from TRBV20-1 and TRBJ2-1; 8 positions agree with TRBD2. This CDR3 spans 14 amino acids. The trim removed 2 bases at V and 7 bases at J, leaving 7 bases unmatched. Looked up from germline, CDR1 is DFQATT and CDR2 is SNEGSKA (reference sequence). The CDR3 loop reads CSARSVGRGNEQFF. The CDR3 nucleotides are TGCAGTGCTAGATCGGTCGGGAGGGGAAATGAGCAGTTCTTC.

To note about this clonotype: The junction does not match germline at one end; this may be a read error. The CDR3 is CAISEPPTTSPETRYF. CDR3 sequence (DNA): TGTGCCATCAGTGAGCCTCCCACTACTAGCCCTGAGACCCGGTACTTC. The chain uses TRBV10-3 and TRBJ2-5, with TRBD2 as a possible D gene (6 bases). The CDR3 spans 16 residues. Germline CDR1 reads ENHRY; CDR2 reads SYGVKD.